This T cell receptor (beta chain) was identified in a study of blood T cells in healthy people across ages. Study at large: Template switching captured about one barcoded beta molecule per two T cells.

Turning to this clonotype: The target antigen is unknown.

Whole-study results and caveats: The fall in TCR beta diversity per million T cells was roughly linear with age. Expanded clonotype shifts may have been confounded, as the donors had an unknown CMV status.

The extraction recovered at least 5 micrograms of total RNA per sample. PCR was performed a second time for roughly 7 to 12 cycles using a sample-barcoded 5' primer and a J-beta primer mix. TCRdb redid the calling of the 5' RACE reads with MiXCR, one entry per CDR3 protein. Among hundreds of thousands of distinct CDR3 sequences listed, about 56% were seen once. The CDR3 runs 15 residues. Germline CDR1 is LGHNA and CDR2 is YSLEER. Trimming cost V 4 bases and J 5 bases; bases outside gene matches: 6. The source is a man aged 35 to 55 in good health. This rearrangement joins TRBV4-3 to TRBJ2-5, with 11 bases aligning to TRBD2. The sequenced sample was blood. The chain's CDR3 is CASSRGLAVGETQYF. CDR3 DNA sequence: TGCGCCAGCAGCCGGGGACTAGCGGTCGGGGAGACCCAGTACTTC.